The 20 T cell receptor beta chains below all came from one sample that was sequenced in a study of shared clonotypes between healthy human individuals. Data came from immunoSEQ multiplex PCR; TCRdb stores just in-frame clones and leaves some out. The sample records about 1 million clones, about 75% being singletons. Source material: memory CD4+ T cells sorted from blood. Subset denoted: CD45RA-negative fraction. Receptors were obtained from a man younger than 35 in good health.

The table lists this clone with a few counts. J is TRBJ1-2 and V is TRBV28, with D tentatively TRBD1 (5 bases). The CDR3 loop spans 14 amino acids. V was cut by 6 bases and J by 7 bases, with 18 bases left in between. Germline CDR1 and CDR2: MDHEN and SYDVKM. CDR3: CASREQGPSGGYTF. CDR3 nucleotide sequence: TGTGCCAGCAGAGAGCAGGGACCTTCAGGTGGCTACACCTTC.

J is TRBJ2-7 and V is TRBV7-6; 7 bases are a match to TRBD1. Looked up from germline, CDR1 is SGHVS and CDR2 is FNYEAQ. J lost 5 bases, V lost 1 base, and 8 bases had no gene match. The length of the CDR3 is 15 residues. The CDR3, as DNA: TGTGCCAGCAGCTTAGGACAGGGATCAGGTGACGAGCAGTACTTC. Its translation: CASSLGQGSGDEQYF.

This chain connects TRBV18 to TRBJ1-6; the D gene is possibly TRBD1 (5 bases). The CDR3 is 15 amino acids. Germline assignment: CDR1 KGHSH and CDR2 LQKENI. Trimming took off 6 bases at V and 4 bases at J, with 13 bases between the two ends. The CDR3 coding sequence is TGTGCCAGCTCGAGGGACGGACTTTATAATTCACCCCTCCACTTT. The encoded protein is CASSRDGLYNSPLHF.

The chain combines TRBV19 with TRBJ1-1; D may be TRBD1 (5 bases). The CDR3 totals 14 residues. Deletions cut 7 bases from V and 5 bases from J, with 17 bases between. Per the germline V gene, CDR1 is LNHDA and CDR2 is SQIVND (reference sequence). CDR3 nucleotides: TGTGCCAGTACAACGGGACGGGACTTAACTGAAGCTTTCTTT. This codes for CASTTGRDLTEAFF.

This chain connects TRBV7-2 to TRBJ1-2; TRBD1 matches at 8 bases. Germline CDR1 is SGHTA and CDR2 is FQGNSA. There are 13 residues in the CDR3. V was clipped by 5 bases and J by 8 bases; unmatched bases: 7. This CDR3 is CASSTGTGTGYTF. The CDR3 DNA follows: TGTGCCAGCAGCACCGGGACAGGAACGGGCTACACCTTC.

As to this clone: This sample also contains other DNA sequences that code for the same CDR3. V gene TRBV5-1 combines with J gene TRBJ2-1, with no clear D. From germline, CDR1 is SGHRS and CDR2 YFSETQ. The germline V and J ends were trimmed by 0 bases and 1 base, with 8 bases remaining between them. The CDR3 length is 15 residues. Here the CDR3 reads CASSLGQISYNEQFF. The CDR3 region has the DNA TGCGCCAGCAGCTTGGGCCAGATTTCCTACAATGAGCAGTTCTTC.

V and J are TRBV5-4 and TRBJ2-7, with TRBD2 identical over 9 bases. This CDR3 spans 14 amino acids. V shed 2 bases and J 6 bases; nucleotides not matched to a gene: 6. Germline V CDR1 and CDR2: SGHNT, YYREEE (reference sequence). CDR3 nucleotides: TGTGCCAGCAGCTTTGGGCGGGAGGGCCGCGAGCAGTACTTC. Amino acid sequence: CASSFGREGREQYF.

The chain couples TRBV4-1 to TRBJ2-7; 8 positions match TRBD1. The CDR3 is made up of 16 amino acids. CDR1 and CDR2 (germline): MGHRA, YSYEKL. V was clipped by 4 bases and J by 0 bases; unmatched bases: 8. DNA for the CDR3: TGCGCCAGCAGCCGTACACAGGGGGTTGCCTCCTACGAGCAGTACTTC. It is translated as CASSRTQGVASYEQYF.

The chain has TRBV10-3 and TRBJ2-1; D remains ambiguous. Germline CDR1 and CDR2: ENHRY and SYGVKD. The CDR3 runs 14 residues. Trimming took off 10 bases at V and 8 bases at J, with 21 bases between the two ends. CDR3 nucleotide sequence: TGTGCCACGAACCGCGGAGCTCAGTCGGATGAGCAGTTCTTC. As protein: CATNRGAQSDEQFF.

This clone has only a few counts. The CDR3 DNA is TGTGCCAGCAGCTCCCAAAGGACTAGCGGAAACAATGAGCAGTTCTTC. This sequence encodes CASSSQRTSGNNEQFF. The rearrangement links TRBV7-6 to TRBJ2-1, with TRBD2 matching over 10 bases. CDR1 is SGHVS and CDR2 is FNYEAQ in the germline V gene. CDR3 length: 16 residues. Unmatched junction bases numbered 8, after V lost 4 bases and J lost 5 bases.

DNA of the CDR3: TGTGCCAGCAGTGAGATAGCGGGGGGGACCGGGGAGCTGTTTTTT. It yields the protein CASSEIAGGTGELFF. The chain recombines TRBV2 with TRBJ2-2, with 11 bases lining up with TRBD2. Germline V gene lookup returns CDR1 SNHLY and CDR2 FYNNEI. This CDR3 spans 15 amino acids. J lost 5 bases, V lost 3 bases, and 2 bases had no gene match.

The V call is TRBV2, the J call TRBJ2-2; 8 positions match TRBD2. The CDR3 contains 15 residues. The J segment lost 3 bases and the V segment lost 6 bases, leaving 6 bases of the junction unmatched. Looked up from germline, CDR1 is SNHLY and CDR2 is FYNNEI. CDR3 amino acids: CASRASGLDTGELFF. CDR3 in DNA: TGTGCCAGCAGAGCTAGCGGGTTAGACACCGGGGAGCTGTTTTTT.

The chain is built from TRBV6-1 and TRBJ2-1; D may be TRBD1 or TRBD2 (5 bases each). V gave up 6 bases and J gave up 4 bases, with 7 bases separating them. Germline CDR1 reads MNHNS; CDR2 reads SASEGT. The CDR3 loop spans 12 amino acids. DNA of the CDR3: TGTGCCAGCAGGAGGGGATACAATGAGCAGTTCTTC. Protein sequence: CASRRGYNEQFF.

This clone was seen a few times. The chain couples TRBV6-1 to TRBJ1-5; TRBD1 might be the D (6 bases). The germline V and J ends were trimmed by 8 bases and 4 bases, with 12 bases remaining between them. Germline V gene sequence: CDR1 MNHNS, CDR2 SASEGT. The CDR3 contains 13 residues. In nucleotides, the CDR3 is TGTGCCAGCCTGGAGACAGGTAATCAGCCCCAGCATTTT. Translation gives CASLETGNQPQHF.

The chain couples TRBV9 to TRBJ2-3; 8 bases are a match to TRBD2. V trimming: 0 bases; J trimming: 3 bases; junction bases outside the gene matches: 3. The CDR3 length is 15 residues. Germline lookup yields CDR1 SGDLS and CDR2 YYNGEE. In DNA, the CDR3 is TGTGCCAGCAGCGTAGACGGGAGGGCTACAGATACGCAGTATTTT. Amino acid sequence: CASSVDGRATDTQYF.

This clone was counted a single time. A much larger clone lies a single base off, so this may be a read error. Distinct nucleotide sequences in the sample also encode this CDR3. This chain links TRBV14 with TRBJ2-3; no reliable D call. Germline assignment: CDR1 SGHDN and CDR2 FVKESK. The CDR3 is 11 amino acids. Trimming removed 6 bases from V and 2 bases from J, with 3 bases in between. CDR3 bases: TGTGCCAGCAGTCACACAGATACGCAGTATTTT. As protein: CASSHTDTQYF.

There are a few counts of this clone. The CDR3 region is CAWGTGLFSNQPQHF. Written as DNA, the CDR3 is TGTGCCTGGGGGACAGGACTCTTTAGCAATCAGCCCCAGCATTTT. The chain combines TRBV30 with TRBJ1-5, with 8 bases identical to TRBD1. The V segment lost 5 bases and the J segment 0 bases; nucleotides outside the gene matches: 6. This CDR3 is 15 amino acids long. Germline-derived CDR1 and CDR2 are GTSNPN and SVGIG (reference sequence).

This chain joins TRBV6-6 and TRBJ1-1, with D perhaps TRBD1 (6 bases). The CDR3 has 14 residues. CDR1 and CDR2 from the germline V gene are MNHNY and SVGAGI (reference sequence). V was shortened by 6 bases and J by 2 bases, with 13 bases between the two germline ends. CDR3 region: CASRSGALNTEAFF. Written as DNA, the CDR3 is TGTGCCAGCAGGTCAGGGGCTCTAAACACTGAAGCTTTCTTT.

This CDR3 reads CASSETGTGGEKLFF. The CDR3 DNA is TGTGCCAGCAGTGAAACCGGGACAGGGGGGGAAAAACTGTTTTTT. The chain employs TRBV2 and TRBJ1-4; 11 bases are shared with TRBD1. Germline V gene sequence: CDR1 SNHLY, CDR2 FYNNEI. The CDR3 is made up of 15 amino acids. J lost 8 bases, V lost 2 bases, and 4 bases had no gene match. Full variable domain (missing parts from reference TRBV2 and TRBJ1-4): EPEVTQTPSHQVTQMGQEVILRCVPISNHLYFYWYRQILGQKVEFLVSFYNNEISEKSEIFDDQFSVERPDGSNFTLKIRSTKLEDSAMYFCASSETGTGGEKLFFGSGTQLSVL.

The V call is TRBV25-1, the J call TRBJ2-3, with 9 bases fitting TRBD2. The ends lost 9 bases at V and 1 base at J; junction bases unmatched: 17. This CDR3 region has 18 residues. Germline V lookup: CDR1 MGHDK, CDR2 SYGVNS. The CDR3 DNA sequence: TGTGCCAGTGATGGGGCAGCGGGGGGCCCGACTGGCACAGATACGCAGTATTTT. Amino acid sequence: CASDGAAGGPTGTDTQYF.